These 32 T cell receptor beta chains originate from one sample sequenced in a study of tissue T cells after allogeneic stem cell transplantation. The protocol was immunoSEQ multiplex PCR, while the TCRdb copy is restricted to in-frame clones and leaves out a portion. The data show about 9,800 clones, with 60% to 80% seen just once and around 28% held by the top ten. Material: tissue from the stomach, obtained at autopsy. Every receptor here comes from a male donor at least 60 years old with lung cancer.

This rearrangement joins TRBV27 to TRBJ2-7; no definite D call. V lost 6 bases and J lost 3, with 3 bases in between. The CDR3 extends over 10 amino acids. Germline loops: CDR1 MNHEY, CDR2 SMNVEV (reference sequence). CDR3 nucleotide sequence: TGTGCCAGCAGGGACTACGAGCAGTACTTC. Residues: CASRDYEQYF.

The V call is TRBV27, the J call TRBJ2-3; no reliable D call. Germline loops: CDR1 MNHEY, CDR2 SMNVEV (reference sequence). V lost 6 bases, J lost 4 bases, and 14 bases lay in between. CDR3 length: 14 amino acids. CDR3 in DNA: TGTGCCAGCAGCCCCCTGGCCAATCCAGATACGCAGTATTTT. Encoded protein: CASSPLANPDTQYF.

The rearrangement joins TRBV18 to TRBJ1-3; D not certain. Per the germline V gene, CDR1 is KGHSH and CDR2 is LQKENI. This CDR3 has 16 residues. V was clipped by 3 bases and J by 4 bases, with 16 bases between them. The CDR3 DNA is TGTGCCAGCTCACCCCCTGTTGGGAGGTCAGGAAACACCATATATTTT. This encodes CASSPPVGRSGNTIYF.

V is TRBV2 and J is TRBJ2-3; D perhaps matches TRBD1 (7 bases). CDR3 length: 16 residues. Trimming took 7 bases from V and 0 from J, leaving 17 bases between them. CDR1 and CDR2 (germline): SNHLY, FYNNEI. The CDR3 spells CASNPRQGGSTDTQYF. The CDR3 coding sequence is TGTGCCAGCAACCCACGTCAGGGGGGAAGCACAGATACGCAGTATTTT. Filled out from reference TRBV2 and TRBJ2-3, the complete variable domain reads EPEVTQTPSHQVTQMGQEVILRCVPISNHLYFYWYRQILGQKVEFLVSFYNNEISEKSEIFDDQFSVERPDGSNFTLKIRSTKLEDSAMYFCASNPRQGGSTDTQYFGPGTRLTVL.

This clone was seen a handful of times. The chain combines TRBV29-1 with TRBJ2-1, with D tentatively TRBD2 (6 bases). From germline, CDR1 is SQVTM and CDR2 ANQGSEA. This CDR3 contains 13 residues. Trimming stripped 1 base from V and 7 bases from J, with 11 bases between. The CDR3 bases are TGCAGCGTTGAAGGACTAGACGGTAATGAGCAGTTCTTC. It encodes CSVEGLDGNEQFF.

This chain joins TRBV11-2 and TRBJ2-5; the D call may be TRBD1 or TRBD2 (6 bases each). Germline values: CDR1 SGHAT, CDR2 FQNNGV. Trimming cost V 8 bases and J 3 bases, with 13 bases left between them. The CDR3 has 13 residues. The DNA of the CDR3 is TGTGCCAGCGGACTAAACAGGGAAGAGACCCAGTACTTC. Residues: CASGLNREETQYF. Variable domain in full (rest from reference TRBV11-2 and TRBJ2-5): EAGVAQSPRYKIIEKRQSVAFWCNPISGHATLYWYQQILGQGPKLLIQFQNNGVVDDSQLPKDRFSAERLKGVDSTLKIQPAKLEDSAVYLCASGLNREETQYFGPGTRLLVL.

This chain links TRBV7-9 with TRBJ1-4; TRBD1 matches at 8 bases. The CDR3 sequence is 15 residues long. V lost 5 bases to trimming and J lost 8 bases; unmatched junction nucleotides: 10. CDR1 SEHNR and CDR2 FQNEAQ come from the germline V gene (reference sequence). The CDR3 is CASSRNSGGEEKLFF. For the CDR3, the DNA is TGTGCCAGCAGCCGAAACTCAGGGGGCGAAGAAAAACTGTTTTTT.

This clone was seen a few times. V usage is TRBV29-1 and J usage is TRBJ1-5; no clear D. The CDR3 covers 15 residues. Trimming removed 3 bases at V and 7 bases at J, with 19 bases between. Germline V gives CDR1 SQVTM, CDR2 ANQGSEA. CDR3 protein: CSVDRIGYPRQPQHF. In nucleotides, the CDR3 is TGCAGCGTTGACAGGATAGGGTATCCGAGACAGCCCCAGCATTTT.

The gene calls are TRBV7-9 and TRBJ2-1, with 16 bases matching TRBD2. The CDR3 totals 17 residues. Germline V gene lookup returns CDR1 SEHNR and CDR2 FQNEAQ (reference sequence). The trim removed 6 bases at V and 7 bases at J, leaving 9 bases unmatched. The CDR3 loop reads CASRKTGTSGRANEQFF. CDR3 in DNA: TGTGCCAGCAGGAAAACCGGGACTAGCGGGAGGGCTAATGAGCAGTTCTTC.

In its sample, this clone was seen a few times. This sequence joins TRBV4-1 and TRBJ2-7; 7 bases agree with TRBD1. The J segment lost 4 bases and the V segment lost 4 bases, leaving 13 bases of the junction unmatched. Germline CDR1 is MGHRA and CDR2 is YSYEKL. The CDR3 covers 16 residues. This chain's CDR3 is CASSLPRQGADYEQYF. CDR3 nucleotides: TGCGCCAGCAGCCTTCCCAGACAGGGAGCGGATTACGAGCAGTACTTC.

The J gene is TRBJ2-2, the V gene TRBV7-3; D ambiguous. The CDR3 runs 13 residues. Looked up from germline, CDR1 is SGHTA and CDR2 is FQGTGA. V was clipped by 1 base and J by 8 bases, with 8 bases between them. The CDR3 loop reads CASSLKPEGELFF. CDR3 DNA: TGTGCCAGCAGCTTAAAACCTGAGGGGGAGCTGTTTTTT.

The J gene is TRBJ2-7, the V gene TRBV15; D remains unclear. V gave up 0 bases and J gave up 3 bases, with 6 bases separating them. The germline V gene encodes CDR1 LNHNV and CDR2 YYDKDF (reference sequence). The CDR3 has 13 amino acids. CDR3 DNA sequence: TGTGCCACCAGCAGAGATACGGGCTACGAGCAGTACTTC. This translates into CATSRDTGYEQYF.

V is TRBV30 and J is TRBJ2-7; TRBD2 aligns across 7 bases. With 3 bases clipped from V and 3 bases from J, the junction kept 8 bases outside the gene matches. The CDR3 extends over 14 amino acids. Germline V gene sequence: CDR1 GTSNPN, CDR2 SVGIG (reference sequence). The CDR3 here is CAWSLASGLYEQYF. CDR3 DNA: TGTGCCTGGAGCCTGGCTAGCGGACTCTACGAGCAGTACTTC.

A word on this clone: This could be a read error, since a much larger clone is one nucleotide away. In the same sample, other DNA sequences code for this CDR3. This sequence joins TRBV11-2 and TRBJ2-5; D is possibly TRBD2 (5 bases). With 5 bases removed from V and 3 bases from J, the gap between germline ends came to 19 bases. The CDR3 length is 16 residues. Looked up from germline, CDR1 is SGHAT and CDR2 is FQNNGV. The CDR3 protein is CASSPGGVPPKETQYF. CDR3 nucleotide sequence: TGTGCCAGCAGCCCCGGAGGAGTGCCACCGAAAGAGACCCAGTACTTC.

The rearrangement uses TRBV7-9 and TRBJ1-2, with a tentative D call TRBD1 (6 bases). V was clipped by 5 bases and J by 8 bases, with 15 bases between them. The CDR3 covers 13 residues. The germline V gene has CDR1 SEHNR and CDR2 FQNEAQ (reference sequence). CDR3 protein: CASSPYEGGGYTF. Written as DNA, the CDR3 is TGTGCCAGCAGCCCCTACGAGGGGGGAGGCTACACCTTC.

V is TRBV6-5 and J is TRBJ2-3; TRBD1 aligns across 9 bases. V gave up 7 bases and J gave up 5 bases; unmatched junction bases: 7. The CDR3 runs 14 residues. In germline, CDR1 is MNHEY, CDR2 SVGAGI. Written as DNA, the CDR3 is TGTGCCAGCATACGGGACAGGGTTCAAGATACGCAGTATTTT. Amino acid sequence: CASIRDRVQDTQYF.

This clone has just a few counts. The chain recombines TRBV4-3 with TRBJ1-6, with D possibly TRBD1 on 5 matching bases. This CDR3 is 16 amino acids long. The germline gives CDR1 LGHNA, CDR2 YSLEER. Trimming left V 1 base short and J 7 bases short, with 14 bases between. The CDR3 spells CASSQGTGTENSPLHF. The CDR3 coding sequence is TGCGCCAGCAGCCAAGGGACCGGGACGGAGAATTCACCCCTCCACTTT.

This clone is deemed medium-sized (0.01 to 0.1%). V usage is TRBV27 and J usage is TRBJ1-5; weak D call: TRBD1 (5 bases). CDR1 is MNHEY and CDR2 is SMNVEV in the germline V gene (reference sequence). The CDR3 has 14 residues. V was pared by 0 bases and J by 3 bases, with 6 bases between. The CDR3 DNA reads as TGTGCCAGCAGTTTATCAGGGGTCAATCAGCCCCAGCATTTT. Its translation is CASSLSGVNQPQHF.

Only a few counts were recorded for this clone. This rearrangement joins TRBV11-2 to TRBJ1-5; D remains ambiguous. The CDR3 is made up of 13 amino acids. V was cut by 3 bases and J by 1 base, with 4 bases left in between. Germline V CDR1 and CDR2: SGHAT, FQNNGV. The DNA for the CDR3 is TGTGCCAGCAGCTTTAGGAGCAATCAGCCCCAGCATTTT. Protein product: CASSFRSNQPQHF.

V and J are TRBV27 and TRBJ2-7; D is possibly TRBD1 (5 bases). Deletions cut 4 bases from V and 3 bases from J, with 10 bases between. Per the germline V gene, CDR1 is MNHEY and CDR2 is SMNVEV (reference sequence). The CDR3 is 13 residues long. In nucleotides, the CDR3 is TGTGCCAGCAGTTGGCAGGGCGGCTACGAGCAGTACTTC. Its protein product is CASSWQGGYEQYF.

V gene TRBV6-1 combines with J gene TRBJ1-1, with a tentative D call TRBD1 (5 bases). The CDR3 contains 14 residues. V gave up 2 bases and J gave up 1 base, with 8 bases separating them. The germline CDR1 and CDR2 sequences are MNHNS and SASEGT. This chain's CDR3 is CASSERGRNTEAFF. For the CDR3, the DNA is TGTGCCAGCAGTGAAAGGGGTAGGAACACTGAAGCTTTCTTT.

This clone was seen a handful of times. This chain connects TRBV10-3 to TRBJ2-7; weak D call: TRBD2 (5 bases). CDR1 ENHRY and CDR2 SYGVKD come from the germline V gene. This CDR3 contains 14 residues. Between the trimmed V and J ends, which lost 7 bases and 0 bases, there was a span of 13 bases. CDR3 sequence: CAITRSGSSYEQYF. The CDR3 DNA follows: TGTGCCATCACCCGAAGCGGAAGCTCCTACGAGCAGTACTTC.

The chain has TRBV27 and TRBJ2-5; D may be TRBD1 (6 bases). Germline CDR1 MNHEY, CDR2 SMNVEV (reference sequence). CDR3 length: 14 residues. The V gene lost 3 bases and the J gene lost 2 bases, with 10 bases spanning the gap. The CDR3 loop reads CASSFPGQQETQYF. Written as DNA, the CDR3 is TGTGCCAGCAGTTTTCCCGGACAGCAAGAGACCCAGTACTTC.

The sample holds a few counts of this clone. The rearrangement links TRBV7-2 to TRBJ2-7; D unclear. Germline V gives CDR1 SGHTA, CDR2 FQGNSA. This CDR3 spans 14 amino acids. Trimming removed 2 bases from V and 2 bases from J, with 10 bases in between. The CDR3 coding sequence is TGTGCCAGCAGCTTAAACAGACACCCCTACGAGCAGTACTTC. This encodes CASSLNRHPYEQYF.

The chain is built from TRBV7-2 and TRBJ2-1, with D possibly being TRBD1 or TRBD2 (5 bases each). V was trimmed by 2 bases and J by 6 bases, leaving 17 bases between them. The germline gives CDR1 SGHTA, CDR2 FQGNSA. The CDR3 has 16 residues. CDR3 bases: TGTGCCAGCAGCTTAAGCGCAAACCGAGGGGTCAATGAGCAGTTCTTC. Its translation: CASSLSANRGVNEQFF.

This sequence joins TRBV23-1 and TRBJ2-7; the D is unclear. TRBV23-1 is an open reading frame, and its role is uncertain. The germline V and J ends were trimmed by 2 bases and 3 bases, with 8 bases remaining between them. This CDR3 has 13 residues. CDR3 bases: TGCGCCAGCAGTCAACCGGCAGACTACGAGCAGTACTTC. It is translated as CASSQPADYEQYF.

The genes are TRBV28 and TRBJ2-1; 9 nucleotides agree with TRBD2. The CDR3 has 15 amino acids. Per germline, CDR1 MDHEN and CDR2 SYDVKM. V lost 6 bases to trimming and J lost 6 bases; unmatched junction nucleotides: 9. The CDR3 DNA reads as TGTGCCAGCAGAGTGGCGGGAGGGCCCTCCAATGAGCAGTTCTTC. Translation gives CASRVAGGPSNEQFF.

This chain connects TRBV6-5 to TRBJ1-4, with D uncertain. Trimming took 7 bases from V and 2 from J, leaving 11 bases between them. Germline V CDR1 and CDR2: MNHEY, SVGAGI. CDR3 length: 14 amino acids. In DNA form, the CDR3 reads TGTGCCAGCAAGGTCGGGTGGACTAATGAAAAACTGTTTTTT. Protein sequence: CASKVGWTNEKLFF.

J is TRBJ2-3 and V is TRBV7-2, with 12 bases identical to TRBD2. CDR1 and CDR2 from the germline V gene are SGHTA and FQGNSA. The trim removed 5 bases at V and 4 bases at J, leaving 7 bases unmatched. The CDR3 extends over 16 amino acids. This chain's CDR3 is CASSTSSGGASDTQYF. CDR3 nucleotide sequence: TGTGCCAGCAGCACCTCTAGCGGGGGGGCCTCAGATACGCAGTATTTT.

The V call is TRBV27, the J call TRBJ1-5; 7 bases are a match to TRBD1. In germline, CDR1 is MNHEY, CDR2 SMNVEV (reference sequence). The CDR3 is made up of 14 amino acids. Trimming cost V 6 bases and J 2 bases; bases outside gene matches: 4. CDR3 nucleotides: TGTGCCAGCAGCCCCGGACAGGGCAATCAGCCCCAGCATTTT. Its translation: CASSPGQGNQPQHF.

This clone came up a few times. The rearrangement links TRBV4-2 to TRBJ2-2; 8 bases fit TRBD2. Germline CDR1 is LGHNA and CDR2 is YNFKEQ. J lost 5 bases, V lost 1 base, and 3 bases had no gene match. CDR3 length: 15 residues. The CDR3 coding sequence is TGTGCCAGCAGCCAAGTAACGGGAGGGACCGGGGAGCTGTTTTTT. It yields the protein CASSQVTGGTGELFF.

This clone is medium-sized (0.01 to 0.1%). The chain employs TRBV27 and TRBJ1-1, with 8 bases identical to TRBD1. The J segment lost 8 bases and the V segment lost 6 bases, leaving 2 bases of the junction unmatched. There are 11 residues in the CDR3. Germline CDR1 and CDR2: MNHEY and SMNVEV (reference sequence). CDR3 in amino acids: CASRRQGEAFF. The CDR3 DNA follows: TGTGCCAGCAGAAGACAGGGGGAAGCTTTCTTT.